A selection of T cell receptor beta chains follows, all from one sample in a study of shared clonotypes between healthy human individuals. TCRdb keeps only in-frame clones here, not all; method: immunoSEQ multiplex PCR. Of around 510,000 clones in the sample, around 96% were seen once. Sample: naive CD4+ T cells sorted from blood. The receptors shown here come from a woman in her twenties or thirties in good health. The CDR3 runs from the conserved cysteine through the conserved F or W. D genes are given only for firm matches. Some rows mark clone size as missing; the rest say once, few, many or name a class of expanded clone.

v_call	j_call	clone_size	d_call	cdr3_nt	cdr3_aa
TRBV6-1	TRBJ2-1	NA	NA	TGTGCCAGCAGTGAAGCGCTCGAACGCTGGGGCAATGAGCAGTTCTTC	CASSEALERWGNEQFF
TRBV5-6	TRBJ2-7	NA	NA	TGTGCCAGCAGCTTGTCTGAGGGCTACGAGCAGTACTTC	CASSLSEGYEQYF
TRBV28	TRBJ2-3	NA	TRBD2	TGTGCCAGCAGTAGGACTAGTTATACTGAGTATTTT	CASSRTSYTEYF
TRBV7-3	TRBJ2-5	NA	TRBD1	TGTGCCAGCAGCCAAAGACAGGGACAAGAGACCCAGTACTTC	CASSQRQGQETQYF
TRBV10-1	TRBJ2-7	NA	NA	TGCGCCAGCAGTGATGGCAGTTACGAGCAGTACTTC	CASSDGSYEQYF
TRBV19	TRBJ2-7	once	NA	TGTGCCAGTAGTATAGATCATGGGGACATGCCCTACGAGCAGTACTTC	CASSIDHGDMPYEQYF
TRBV4-2	TRBJ2-4	NA	TRBD2	TGTGCCAGCAGTCGTAGCGGGAGGGCTCTAGCCAAAAACATTCAGTACTTC	CASSRSGRALAKNIQYF
TRBV11-2	TRBJ2-1	NA	NA	TGTGCCAGCAGCTTAGTCTTAGGGCTCTCTAGGGACAATGAGCAGTTCTTC	CASSLVLGLSRDNEQFF
TRBV11-2	TRBJ2-3	NA	NA	TGTGCCAGCAGCGGAAGGGGCGCGGGCGAGGTCAGGGATACGCAGTATTTT	CASSGRGAGEVRDTQYF
TRBV19	TRBJ1-2	NA	NA	TGTGCCAGTAGGAGTTACTATGGCTACACCTTC	CASRSYYGYTF
TRBV7-9	TRBJ1-1	NA	TRBD1	TGTGCCAGCAGCCCTAGAAGTCAGGGGGGAGGAGCTGAAGCTTTCTTT	CASSPRSQGGGAEAFF
TRBV4-2	TRBJ2-7	NA	NA	TGTGCCAGCAGCCAAAGTCCCTTCAGTGGTATCTACGAGCAGTACTTC	CASSQSPFSGIYEQYF
TRBV18	TRBJ1-1	NA	NA	TGTGCCAGCTCACCGATAGGACTGGAGGGTGAAGCTTTCTTT	CASSPIGLEGEAFF
TRBV28	TRBJ2-3	NA	NA	TGTGCCAGCAGTTTAGGGCAGGGAGGCGGAGATACGCAGTATTTT	CASSLGQGGGDTQYF
TRBV7-3	TRBJ2-6	NA	NA	TGTGCCAGCACCTTCGACAGCTCTGGGGCCAACGTCCTGACTTTC	CASTFDSSGANVLTF
TRBV6-6	TRBJ1-3	NA	NA	TGTGCCAGCAGTAAACAGAGCTCTGGAAACACCATATATTTT	CASSKQSSGNTIYF
TRBV6-5	TRBJ2-7	NA	NA	TGTGCCAGCTCCCCACGGCGGAGCCACTACGAGCAGTACTTC	CASSPRRSHYEQYF
TRBV10-2	TRBJ1-2	few	NA	TGCGCCAGCACCCACACCGGGGAGCCGAGGGCCTATGGCTACACCTTC	CASTHTGEPRAYGYTF
TRBV6-6	TRBJ1-1	NA	NA	TGTGCCGTTGGAAGAAAGGAAGCTGTGACTGAAGCTTTCTTT	CAVGRKEAVTEAFF
TRBV14	TRBJ2-1	NA	NA	TGTGCCAGCAGCCACCGCCTCGGGAGCGGAAGCAATGAGCAGTTCTTC	CASSHRLGSGSNEQFF
TRBV5-1	TRBJ2-2	NA	TRBD1	TGCGCCAGCAGCCTCGGACAGGGGGGTTCCGGGGAGCTGTTTTTT	CASSLGQGGSGELFF
TRBV4-2	TRBJ2-7	NA	NA	TGTGCCAGCAGCCAAGGCCACCGTCGGGACTCTGGAGCCTACGAGCAGTACTTC	CASSQGHRRDSGAYEQYF
TRBV11-2	TRBJ1-6	NA	NA	TGTGCCAGCAGCTCCCTTTTCGGAGGGACCTCAAGATCACCCCTCCACTTT	CASSSLFGGTSRSPLHF
TRBV28	TRBJ1-2	NA	NA	TGTGCCAGCAGTGTTCAGAACTATGGCTACACCTTC	CASSVQNYGYTF
TRBV2	TRBJ2-1	NA	TRBD1	TGTGCCAGCAGTGTTACAGGGGGCATCGGTGAGCAGTTCTTC	CASSVTGGIGEQFF
TRBV30	TRBJ2-7	NA	NA	TGTGCCTGGGCAAAAATAGGCGGCTACGAGCAGTACTTC	CAWAKIGGYEQYF
TRBV19	TRBJ1-3	NA	NA	TGTGCCAGTACCCAACTCACAAGCGGCTCTGGAAACACCATATATTTT	CASTQLTSGSGNTIYF
TRBV2	TRBJ2-6	once	NA	TGTGCCAGCAGTGAGAGTAGCACTGGGGCCAACGTCCTGACTTTC	CASSESSTGANVLTF
TRBV30	TRBJ1-1	NA	NA	TGTGCCTGGAGTGTACTTGGCAGTCCGAACACTGAAGCTTTCTTT	CAWSVLGSPNTEAFF
TRBV4-2	TRBJ1-5	NA	NA	TGTGCCAGCAGCCCACAACTCGAAAGGAGAGATCAGCCCCAGCATTTT	CASSPQLERRDQPQHF
TRBV5-1	TRBJ2-1	NA	TRBD1	TGCGCCAGCAGCGAATACAGGGGGGACTACAATGAGCAGTTCTTC	CASSEYRGDYNEQFF
TRBV11-2	TRBJ2-1	NA	TRBD1	TGTGCCAGCAGCTTAGATCGCCAGGGGGCCCGCGCCTACAATGAGCAGTTCTTC	CASSLDRQGARAYNEQFF
TRBV29-1	TRBJ1-1	NA	NA	TGCAGCGTTTATCAGGGTCTGGCTTTCTTT	CSVYQGLAFF
TRBV27	TRBJ2-7	NA	NA	TGTGCCAGCAGTTTACCCTCCGTGGGGGTCAACGAGCAGTACTTC	CASSLPSVGVNEQYF
TRBV29-1	TRBJ2-3	NA	TRBD2	TGCAGCGCATCGACTAGCGGAAGCACAGATACGCAGTATTTT	CSASTSGSTDTQYF
TRBV9	TRBJ1-1	NA	NA	TGTGCCAGCAGCCCCCGGCCCGACAGTACTGAAGCTTTCTTT	CASSPRPDSTEAFF
TRBV4-2	TRBJ1-5	NA	NA	TGTGCCAGCAGCCAAACGGAGGCTACAGATAGCAATCAGCCCCAGCATTTT	CASSQTEATDSNQPQHF
TRBV7-9	TRBJ2-7	NA	TRBD2	TGTGCCAGCACTAAGGGGGGTAGCGGGAGCGGCGAGCAGTACTTC	CASTKGGSGSGEQYF
TRBV29-1	TRBJ2-1	NA	NA	TGCAGCGTTGAGGGTAGCGGTTACAATGAGCAGTTCTTC	CSVEGSGYNEQFF
TRBV2	TRBJ1-2	NA	NA	TGTGCCAGCAGTCGGGAGGAGAGGTTTGGCTACACCTTC	CASSREERFGYTF
TRBV6-6	TRBJ1-2	few	NA	TGTGCCAGCAGTTATCGGGAGGACCAGGGGGGCTACACCTTC	CASSYREDQGGYTF
TRBV19	TRBJ2-7	once	TRBD2	TGTGCCAGTAGTACGGGACTAGCGGAGGAAGGGTACGAGCAGTACTTC	CASSTGLAEEGYEQYF
TRBV6-5	TRBJ2-4	NA	NA	TGTGCCAGCAGTTACTGGCGGGTGGTCAAAAACATTCAGTACTTC	CASSYWRVVKNIQYF
TRBV7-9	TRBJ2-1	NA	TRBD2	TGTGCCAGCAGCTTACACGGAACTAGCGGGAGCAATGAGCAGTTCTTC	CASSLHGTSGSNEQFF
TRBV18	TRBJ2-7	NA	NA	TGTGCCAGCTCACCATACGGTGTGGTGGGGTACGAGCAGTACTTC	CASSPYGVVGYEQYF
TRBV6-5	TRBJ1-1	NA	NA	TGTGCCAGCAGTTACAGGAACACTGAAGCTTTCTTT	CASSYRNTEAFF
TRBV5-1	TRBJ2-7	NA	NA	TGCGCCAGCAGCTTGGAGGGGTTGGCCTTCTACGAGCAGTACTTC	CASSLEGLAFYEQYF
TRBV18	TRBJ2-4	NA	NA	TGTGCCAGCTCGTCAGAGACAGGATCAAACATTCAGTACTTC	CASSSETGSNIQYF
TRBV30	TRBJ2-1	NA	NA	TGTGCCTGGAACGGGGTCCTAGTGGGAGTAGAGGTGTTGGAGCAGTTCTTC	CAWNGVLVGVEVLEQFF
TRBV19	TRBJ1-3	NA	NA	TGTGCCAGTAGTACCGACAGGACTGGAAACACCATATATTTT	CASSTDRTGNTIYF
TRBV5-8	TRBJ1-5	NA	TRBD1	TGTGCCAGCAGCTTACAACTCGGGACAGGCAAAAATCAGCCCCAGCATTTT	CASSLQLGTGKNQPQHF
TRBV5-1	TRBJ2-6	NA	NA	TGCGCCAGCAGCAAAGACAGCTCTGGGGCCAACGTCCTGACTTTC	CASSKDSSGANVLTF
TRBV30	TRBJ2-3	NA	NA	TGTGCCTTGACTTATACTAGCACAGATACGCAGTATTTT	CALTYTSTDTQYF
TRBV2	TRBJ1-1	NA	NA	TGTGCCAGCAGTGAAAGTCCCCTGAACACTGAAGCTTTCTTT	CASSESPLNTEAFF
TRBV28	TRBJ1-1	NA	NA	TGTGCCACATACAGAAGACTAGAAGCTTTCTTT	CATYRRLEAFF
TRBV5-5	TRBJ2-7	NA	TRBD2	TGTGCCAGCAGCTGGCAGGGTCGGGGGGACGAGCAGTACTTC	CASSWQGRGDEQYF
TRBV7-2	TRBJ1-5	NA	NA	TGTGCCAGCAGCCCAGGCGAGGGCCAGCCCCAGCATTTT	CASSPGEGQPQHF